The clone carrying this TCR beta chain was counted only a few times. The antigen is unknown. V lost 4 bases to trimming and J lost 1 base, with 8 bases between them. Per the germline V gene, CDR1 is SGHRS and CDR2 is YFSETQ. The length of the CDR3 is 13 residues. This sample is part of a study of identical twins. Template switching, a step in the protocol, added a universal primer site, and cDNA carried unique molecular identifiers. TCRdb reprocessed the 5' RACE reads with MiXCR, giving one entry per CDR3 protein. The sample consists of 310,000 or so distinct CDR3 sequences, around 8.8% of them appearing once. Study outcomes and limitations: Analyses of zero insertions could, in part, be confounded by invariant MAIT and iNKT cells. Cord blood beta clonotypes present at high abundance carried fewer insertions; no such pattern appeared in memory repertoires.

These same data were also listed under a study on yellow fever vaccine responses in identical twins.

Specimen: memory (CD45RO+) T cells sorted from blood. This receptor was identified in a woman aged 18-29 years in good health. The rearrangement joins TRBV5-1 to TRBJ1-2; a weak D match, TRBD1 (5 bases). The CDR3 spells CASSIDSNYGYTF. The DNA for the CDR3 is TGCGCCAGCAGCATCGACAGTAACTATGGCTACACCTTC.